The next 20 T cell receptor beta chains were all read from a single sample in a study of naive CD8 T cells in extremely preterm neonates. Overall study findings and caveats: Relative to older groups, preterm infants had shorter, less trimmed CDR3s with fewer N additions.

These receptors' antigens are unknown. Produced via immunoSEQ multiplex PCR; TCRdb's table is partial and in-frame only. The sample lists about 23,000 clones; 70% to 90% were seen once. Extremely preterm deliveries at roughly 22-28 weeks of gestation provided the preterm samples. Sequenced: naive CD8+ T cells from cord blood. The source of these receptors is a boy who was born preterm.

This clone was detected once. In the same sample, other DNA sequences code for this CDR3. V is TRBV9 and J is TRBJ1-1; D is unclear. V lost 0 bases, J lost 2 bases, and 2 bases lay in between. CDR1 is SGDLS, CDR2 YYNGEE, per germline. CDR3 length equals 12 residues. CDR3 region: CASSVANTEAFF. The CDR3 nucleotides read TGTGCCAGCAGCGTAGCAAACACTGAAGCTTTCTTT.

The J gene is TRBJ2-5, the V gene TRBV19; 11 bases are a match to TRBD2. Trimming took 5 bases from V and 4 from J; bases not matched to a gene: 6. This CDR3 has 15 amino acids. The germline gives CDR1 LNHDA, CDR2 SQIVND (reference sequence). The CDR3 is CASSPGLAGGETQYF. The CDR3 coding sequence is TGTGCCAGTAGTCCCGGGCTAGCGGGGGGAGAGACCCAGTACTTC.

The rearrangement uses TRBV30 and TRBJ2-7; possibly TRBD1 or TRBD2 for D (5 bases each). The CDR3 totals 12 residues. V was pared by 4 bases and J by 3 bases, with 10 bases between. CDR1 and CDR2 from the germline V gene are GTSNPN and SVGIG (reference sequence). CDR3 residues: CAWTRDRYEQYF. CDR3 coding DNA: TGTGCCTGGACCCGGGACCGCTACGAGCAGTACTTC.

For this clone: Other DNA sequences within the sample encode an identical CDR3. In DNA, the CDR3 is TGTGCCAGCAGCGTAGACAGTTCCTACGAGCAGTACTTC. Residues: CASSVDSSYEQYF. The rearrangement uses TRBV9 and TRBJ2-7; D not certain. This CDR3 comprises 13 residues. Trimming pared 0 bases from V and 1 base from J, leaving 5 bases between. From germline, CDR1 is SGDLS and CDR2 YYNGEE.

This CDR3 is CASSLQYQETQYF. The CDR3 coding sequence is TGCGCCAGCAGCTTACAGTACCAAGAGACCCAGTACTTC. The chain uses TRBV5-1 and TRBJ2-5; no firm D call. This CDR3 has 13 amino acids. The V and J ends lost 2 bases and 0 bases respectively, with 5 bases between them. Germline CDR1 and CDR2: SGHRS and YFSETQ. The full variable domain, in which reference TRBV5-1 and TRBJ2-5 provide the parts outside the CDR3, is KAGVTQTPRYLIKTRGQQVTLSCSPISGHRSVSWYQQTPGQGLQFLFEYFSETQRNKGNFPGRFSGRQFSNSRSEMNVSTLELGDSALYLCASSLQYQETQYFGPGTRLLVL.

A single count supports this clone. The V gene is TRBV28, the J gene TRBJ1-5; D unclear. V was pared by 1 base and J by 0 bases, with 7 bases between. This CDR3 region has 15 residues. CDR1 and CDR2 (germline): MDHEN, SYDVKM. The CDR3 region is CASSLFHNSNQPQHF. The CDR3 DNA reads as TGTGCCAGCAGTTTATTTCACAATAGCAATCAGCCCCAGCATTTT.

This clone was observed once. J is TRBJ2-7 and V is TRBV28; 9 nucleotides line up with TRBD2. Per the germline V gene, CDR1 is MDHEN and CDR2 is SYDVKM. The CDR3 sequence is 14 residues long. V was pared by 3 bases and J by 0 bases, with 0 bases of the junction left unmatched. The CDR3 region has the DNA TGTGCCAGCAGTTTTAGCGGGGGCTCCTACGAGCAGTACTTC. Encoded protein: CASSFSGGSYEQYF.

The CDR3 region is CASSLRVASTDTQYF. CDR3 sequence (DNA): TGTGCCAGCAGCTTGAGGGTAGCAAGCACAGATACGCAGTATTTT. This chain joins TRBV5-8 and TRBJ2-3; D remains unclear. V was pared by 1 base and J by 0 bases, with 9 bases between. Germline lookup yields CDR1 SGHTS and CDR2 YDEGEE. The CDR3 is 15 amino acids.

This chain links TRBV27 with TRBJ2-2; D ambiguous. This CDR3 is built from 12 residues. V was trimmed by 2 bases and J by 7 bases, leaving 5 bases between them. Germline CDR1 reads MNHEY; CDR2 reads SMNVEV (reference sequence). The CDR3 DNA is TGTGCCAGCAGTTTAGGGGTCGGGGAGCTGTTTTTT. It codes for CASSLGVGELFF.

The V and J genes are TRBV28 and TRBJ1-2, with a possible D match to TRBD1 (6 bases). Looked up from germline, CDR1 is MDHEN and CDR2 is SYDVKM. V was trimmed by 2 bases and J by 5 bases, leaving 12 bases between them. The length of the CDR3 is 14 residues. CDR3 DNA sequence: TGTGCCAGCAGTTTAGGGTCAGGGGAATATGGCTACACCTTC. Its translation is CASSLGSGEYGYTF.

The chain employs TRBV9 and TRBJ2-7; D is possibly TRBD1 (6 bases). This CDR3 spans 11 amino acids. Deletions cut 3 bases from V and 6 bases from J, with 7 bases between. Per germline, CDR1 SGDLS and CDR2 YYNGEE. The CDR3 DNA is TGTGCCAGCAGCGGCAGGGGCGAGCAGTACTTC. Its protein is CASSGRGEQYF.

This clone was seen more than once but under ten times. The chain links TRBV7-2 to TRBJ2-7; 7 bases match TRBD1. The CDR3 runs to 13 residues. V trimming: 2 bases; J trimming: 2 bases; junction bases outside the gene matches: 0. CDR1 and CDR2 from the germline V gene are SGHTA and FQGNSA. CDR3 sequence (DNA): TGTGCCAGCAGCTTACAGGGGGCCTACGAGCAGTACTTC. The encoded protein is CASSLQGAYEQYF.

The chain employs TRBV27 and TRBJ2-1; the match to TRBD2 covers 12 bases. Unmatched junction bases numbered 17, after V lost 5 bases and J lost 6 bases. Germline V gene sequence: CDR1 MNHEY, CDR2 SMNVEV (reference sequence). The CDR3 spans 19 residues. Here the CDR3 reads CASSPELAGGLGFFNEQFF. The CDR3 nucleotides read TGTGCCAGCAGTCCGGAACTAGCGGGGGGCTTAGGGTTTTTCAATGAGCAGTTCTTC.

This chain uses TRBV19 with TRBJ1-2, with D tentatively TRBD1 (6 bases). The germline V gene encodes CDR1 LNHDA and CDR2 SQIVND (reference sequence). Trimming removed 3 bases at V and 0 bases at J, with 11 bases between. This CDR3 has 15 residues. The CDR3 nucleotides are TGTGCCAGTAGTATCGGAACAGGGCCTAACTATGGCTACACCTTC. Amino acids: CASSIGTGPNYGYTF.

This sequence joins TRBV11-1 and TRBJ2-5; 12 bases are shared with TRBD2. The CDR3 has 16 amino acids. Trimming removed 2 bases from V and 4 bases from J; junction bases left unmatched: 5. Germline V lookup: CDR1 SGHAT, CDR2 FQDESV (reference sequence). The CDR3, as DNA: TGTGCCAGCAGCTTACTCGCTAGCGGGGGGGCAGAGACCCAGTACTTC. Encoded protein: CASSLLASGGAETQYF.

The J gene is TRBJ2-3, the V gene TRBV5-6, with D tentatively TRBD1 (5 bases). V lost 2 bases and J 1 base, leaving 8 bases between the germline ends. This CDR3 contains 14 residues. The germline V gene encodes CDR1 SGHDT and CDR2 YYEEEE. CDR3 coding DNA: TGTGCCAGCAGCTTATTCAGGGGCACAGATACGCAGTATTTT. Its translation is CASSLFRGTDTQYF.

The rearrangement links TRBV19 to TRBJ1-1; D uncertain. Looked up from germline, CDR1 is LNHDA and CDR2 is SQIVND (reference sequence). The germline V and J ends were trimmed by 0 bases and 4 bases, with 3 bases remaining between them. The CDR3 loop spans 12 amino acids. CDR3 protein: CASSIDSTEAFF. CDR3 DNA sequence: TGTGCCAGTAGTATAGACAGCACTGAAGCTTTCTTT.

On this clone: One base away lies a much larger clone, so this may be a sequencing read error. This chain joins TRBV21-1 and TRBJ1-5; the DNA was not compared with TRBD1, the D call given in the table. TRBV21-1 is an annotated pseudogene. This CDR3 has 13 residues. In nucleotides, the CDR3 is TGTGCCAGCAGTTACAGGGGCAATCAGCCCCAGCATTTT. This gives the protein CASSYRGNQPQHF.

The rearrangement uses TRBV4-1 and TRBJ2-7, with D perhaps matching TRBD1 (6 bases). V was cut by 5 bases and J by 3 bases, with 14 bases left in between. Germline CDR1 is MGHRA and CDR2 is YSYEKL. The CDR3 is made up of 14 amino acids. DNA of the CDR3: TGCGCCAGCAGCTCTCCGGGACAAAACTACGAGCAGTACTTC. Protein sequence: CASSSPGQNYEQYF.

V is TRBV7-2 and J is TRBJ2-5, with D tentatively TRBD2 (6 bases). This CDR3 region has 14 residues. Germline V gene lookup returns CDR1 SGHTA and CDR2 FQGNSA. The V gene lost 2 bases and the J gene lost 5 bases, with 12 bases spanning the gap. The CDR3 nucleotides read TGTGCCAGCAGCTTACGAACTAGCTGGGAGACCCAGTACTTC. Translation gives CASSLRTSWETQYF.